This TCR beta chain was documented in a study of T cells in Graves' hyperthyroidism and ophthalmopathy. Details on this clonotype: The antigen is not known.

The diagnostic basis comprised clinical symptoms, serum thyroxine and TRAb, thyroid ultrasound and orbital computed tomography. Study observations and caveats: Blood also held most thyroid clonotypes expanded beyond 0.001.

V lost 5 bases and J 2 bases, leaving 13 bases between the germline ends. CDR3 size: 14 residues. Germline V gene sequence: CDR1 SGHAT, CDR2 FQNNGV. Amplified regions were TCR beta CDR3 sequences from RNA transcripts. HTBI primers were employed in a first-round RT-PCR of the TCR CDR3. TCRdb reanalysed the multiplex PCR reads using MiXCR and keeps one entry per CDR3 protein. The sample records more than 500,000 distinct CDR3 sequences, around 15% being singletons. The sequence came from a woman in her thirties or forties with Graves' hyperthyroidism. The chain joins TRBV11-2 to TRBJ2-7, with D possibly TRBD2 on 6 matching bases. The sample comprised blood. For the CDR3, the DNA is TGTGCCAGCAGCCGGGACTGGGACGCCTACGAGCAGTACTTC. Translated: CASSRDWDAYEQYF.